This is a list of T cell receptor beta chains from one sample in a study of blood T cell repertoires in COVID-19. Clones were sequenced by immunoSEQ multiplex PCR, and TCRdb holds only the in-frame ones, with some missing. This sample has around 67,000 clones, with about 90% found just once. Sequencing input: peripheral blood. These receptors were obtained from an elderly woman with active or convalescent COVID-19. The CDR3 runs from the conserved cysteine through the conserved F or W. The D gene is left open where the match is weak. Clone size appears in some rows only: once, few, many, or a class for an expanded clone.

clone size	V gene	D gene	J gene	CDR3 DNA	CDR3 protein
-	TRBV12-5	-	TRBJ2-5	TGTGCTAGTGGCCTTTGGAGACAGTCCTTGGAGACCCAGTACTTC	CASGLWRQSLETQYF
once	TRBV19	-	TRBJ2-3	TGTGCCAGTAGTATGAACCCCTCCCGGGGGTCCGGAGGCACAGATACGCAGTATTTT	CASSMNPSRGSGGTDTQYF
-	TRBV19	TRBD1	TRBJ2-7	TGTGCCAGTAGTGGACTAACCGGGACAGGGTCCTACGAGCAGTACTTC	CASSGLTGTGSYEQYF
-	TRBV6-5	-	TRBJ1-5	TGTGCCAGCAGTCCGACAGGCCAGCCCCAGCATTTT	CASSPTGQPQHF
-	TRBV10-1	-	TRBJ1-5	TGCGCCAGCAGTGAGGAACTAAATCAGCCCCAGCATTTT	CASSEELNQPQHF
-	TRBV27	-	TRBJ2-7	TGTGCCAGCAGTTTATCGTCGGGGTACGAGCAGTACTTC	CASSLSSGYEQYF
-	TRBV7-6	-	TRBJ1-3	TGTGCCAGCAGCTTAGCGATCGGTAACTCTGGAAACACCATATATTTT	CASSLAIGNSGNTIYF
-	TRBV10-3	TRBD1	TRBJ1-4	TGTGCCATCAGCCTAGACAGGGGTGGTGAAAAACTGTTTTTT	CAISLDRGGEKLFF
-	TRBV19	TRBD1	TRBJ1-2	TGTGCCAGTAGTTCGGAACAGGGGGCGATGAGTGGCTACACCTTC	CASSSEQGAMSGYTF
-	TRBV2	TRBD1	TRBJ2-3	TGTGCCACCCTGGGACAGGGGGCGAGCACAGATACGCAGTATTTT	CATLGQGASTDTQYF
-	TRBV30	TRBD2	TRBJ2-5	TGTGCCTGGAATAAGGGCCCTAAGGGAGGGCCCTATGAGACCCAGTACTTC	CAWNKGPKGGPYETQYF
-	TRBV6-5	-	TRBJ1-2	TGTGCCAGCAGCAGACAGAGACTCCAGGCAGGTGGCTACACCTTC	CASSRQRLQAGGYTF
-	TRBV9	TRBD2	TRBJ2-1	TGTGCCAGCGGGGGACTAGCGGGAGGCTCATCTTCGCTTTACAATGAGCAGTTCTTC	CASGGLAGGSSSLYNEQFF
-	TRBV5-5	-	TRBJ2-1	TGTGCCAGCAGCTTTTCACTAGTTTTCTCCTACAATGAGCAGTTCTTC	CASSFSLVFSYNEQFF
-	TRBV7-2	-	TRBJ2-7	TGTGCCAGCAGCTCCACATCCTACGAGCAGTACTTC	CASSSTSYEQYF
-	TRBV12-3/TRBV12-4	-	TRBJ2-7	TGTGCCAGCAGTTTAAGGGGCCCAGGCGAGCAGTACTTC	CASSLRGPGEQYF
-	TRBV6-1	-	TRBJ2-7	TGTGCCAGCAGTGATGGGCGCCATACAGGGAGCTACGAGCAGTACTTC	CASSDGRHTGSYEQYF
-	TRBV4-2	TRBD2	TRBJ2-3	TGTGCCAGCAGCCAAGATGGGGGGGCAGATACGCAGTATTTT	CASSQDGGADTQYF
-	TRBV5-6	TRBD1	TRBJ1-5	TGTGCCAGCAGCTTGGAGGGGGCCGGTCAGCCCCAGCATTTT	CASSLEGAGQPQHF
-	TRBV11-2	TRBD2	TRBJ2-5	TGTGCCAGCAGCTTTACGGGAGGGGATCAAGAGACCCAGTACTTC	CASSFTGGDQETQYF
-	TRBV4-3	-	TRBJ2-3	TGCGCCAGCAGCCAATCGACACCAGATACGCAGTATTTT	CASSQSTPDTQYF
-	TRBV19	-	TRBJ2-5	TGTGCCAGTAGTCCGGGATACGGAGAGACCCAGTACTTC	CASSPGYGETQYF
-	TRBV5-1	TRBD2	TRBJ2-5	TGCGCCAGCAGCTTGTTTGGGACTAGCAGCCAAGAGACCCAGTACTTC	CASSLFGTSSQETQYF
-	TRBV10-3	-	TRBJ1-2	TGTGCCATCAGTGTGACGGCAGCCCTAGGCTATGGCTACACCTTC	CAISVTAALGYGYTF
-	TRBV10-3	TRBD1	TRBJ1-1	TGTGCCATCAGTTCGGACAGGGAAGCTTTCTTT	CAISSDREAFF
-	TRBV3-1/TRBV3-2	-	TRBJ2-1	TGTGCCAGCACCACAGGTAGCCAGAATGAGCAGTTCTTC	CASTTGSQNEQFF
-	TRBV28	-	TRBJ1-1	TGTGCCAGCACCGCACCGCCAGGGGAAACTGAAGCTTTCTTT	CASTAPPGETEAFF
-	TRBV6-5	-	TRBJ1-5	TGTGCCAGCAGTACCTTGGGGACGGGGGATCAGCCCCAGCATTTT	CASSTLGTGDQPQHF
-	TRBV27	-	TRBJ1-6	TGTGCCAGCGGTTACAACAGGGAGTCACCCCTCCACTTT	CASGYNRESPLHF
-	TRBV14	-	TRBJ1-2	TGTGCCAGCAGCCAAGTTCCGACTTTTAACTATGGCTACACCTTC	CASSQVPTFNYGYTF
-	TRBV2	-	TRBJ1-3	TGTGCCAGCAGGGAGTACTCTGGAAACACCATATATTTT	CASREYSGNTIYF
-	TRBV7-9	-	TRBJ2-3	TGTGCCAGCAGCTTAGTAACAGGGTATTCAGATACGCAGTATTTT	CASSLVTGYSDTQYF
once	TRBV29-1	-	TRBJ2-5	TGCAGCGTCGCTGGGCCACAAGAGACCCAGTACTTC	CSVAGPQETQYF
-	TRBV9	-	TRBJ2-2	TGTGCCAGCAGCGTAGCCCCCCCCCGGAACACCGGGGAGCTGTTTTTT	CASSVAPPRNTGELFF
-	TRBV5-1	TRBD1	TRBJ1-1	TGCGCCAGCAGCTTGGGCTCGGACAGGGCGAGTACCGCTTTCTTT	CASSLGSDRASTAFF
once	TRBV6-2/TRBV6-3	TRBD2	TRBJ2-1	TGTGCCAGCAGTTACTCCGGACTAGCGGTTTCCTACAATGAGCAGTTCTTC	CASSYSGLAVSYNEQFF
-	TRBV24-1	-	TRBJ1-4	TGTGCCACCAGTGCCTCGGTTCCGAGGCATGAAAAACTGTTTTTT	CATSASVPRHEKLFF